This T cell receptor beta chain was observed in a study of CD8 T cells in ankylosing spondylitis. Study-level points and caveats: Clones linked with disease were CD8+ and fairly uncommon in the peripheral blood. Reports say disease-linked clones showed up significantly more in matched ankylosing spondylitis synovial fluid. Several of the motif variants were reported before in synovial fluid and blood from reactive arthritis. Ankylosing spondylitis blood appeared to carry a characteristic TCR beta motif of roughly 8 highly homologous variants.

Worth noting for this clonotype: The target antigen is unknown.

The CDR3 is made up of 16 amino acids. Trimming removed 3 bases from V and 0 bases from J, with 11 bases in between. Germline V gives CDR1 LNHDA, CDR2 SQIVND (reference sequence). Molecular-barcoded quantitative 5'-RACE produced these TCR beta libraries. Each CDR3 protein is one row after TCRdb ran MiXCR on the 5' RACE reads. The table lists roughly 370,000 distinct CDR3 sequences, around 20% of them singletons. Sequencing was carried out using blood, either unsorted or a sorted T cell fraction (not recorded which). The gene calls are TRBV19 and TRBJ2-2, with a tentative D call TRBD1 (5 bases). The clonotype was recovered from a male donor with ankylosing spondylitis. DNA for the CDR3: TGTGCCAGTAGTATCAACAGGAATACGAACACCGGGGAGCTGTTTTTT. The encoded protein is CASSINRNTNTGELFF.